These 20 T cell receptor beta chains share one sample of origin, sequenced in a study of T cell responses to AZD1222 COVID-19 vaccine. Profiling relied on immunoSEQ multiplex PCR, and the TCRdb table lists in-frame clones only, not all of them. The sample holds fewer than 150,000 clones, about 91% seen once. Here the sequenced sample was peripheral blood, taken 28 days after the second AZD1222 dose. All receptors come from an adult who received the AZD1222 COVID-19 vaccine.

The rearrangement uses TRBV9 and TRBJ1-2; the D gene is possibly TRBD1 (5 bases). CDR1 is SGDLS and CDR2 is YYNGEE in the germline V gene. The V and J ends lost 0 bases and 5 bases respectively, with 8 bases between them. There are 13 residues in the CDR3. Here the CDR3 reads CASSVEGRYGYTF. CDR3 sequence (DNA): TGTGCCAGCAGCGTAGAGGGGCGGTATGGCTACACCTTC.

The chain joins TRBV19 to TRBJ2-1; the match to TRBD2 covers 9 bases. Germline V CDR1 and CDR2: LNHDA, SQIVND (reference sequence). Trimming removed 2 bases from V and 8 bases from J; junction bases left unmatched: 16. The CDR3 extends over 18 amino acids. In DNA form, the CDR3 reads TGTGCCAGTAGTATACCCCCCTCGCGGGGGGGGCCTACATATGAGCAGTTCTTC. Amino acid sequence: CASSIPPSRGGPTYEQFF.

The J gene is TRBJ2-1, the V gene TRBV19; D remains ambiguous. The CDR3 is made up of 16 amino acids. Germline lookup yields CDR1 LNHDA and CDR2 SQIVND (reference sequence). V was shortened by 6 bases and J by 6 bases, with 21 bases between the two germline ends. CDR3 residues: CASSPPTDLVRNEQFF. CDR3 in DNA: TGTGCCAGTAGCCCCCCCACAGACTTGGTTCGCAATGAGCAGTTCTTC.

In nucleotides, the CDR3 is TGTGCCAGCAGCTTAGCCCAACAGAACACTGAAGCTTTCTTT. Encoded protein: CASSLAQQNTEAFF. The rearrangement links TRBV11-1 to TRBJ1-1; D remains ambiguous. The CDR3 consists of 14 residues. V was clipped by 0 bases and J by 1 base, with 6 bases between them. Germline loops: CDR1 SGHAT, CDR2 FQDESV (reference sequence).

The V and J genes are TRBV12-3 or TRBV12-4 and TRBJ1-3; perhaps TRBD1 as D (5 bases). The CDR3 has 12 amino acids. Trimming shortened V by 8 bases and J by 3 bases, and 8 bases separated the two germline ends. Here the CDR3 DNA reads TGTGCCAGCCTTAGGGGTGGAAACACCATATATTTT. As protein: CASLRGGNTIYF.

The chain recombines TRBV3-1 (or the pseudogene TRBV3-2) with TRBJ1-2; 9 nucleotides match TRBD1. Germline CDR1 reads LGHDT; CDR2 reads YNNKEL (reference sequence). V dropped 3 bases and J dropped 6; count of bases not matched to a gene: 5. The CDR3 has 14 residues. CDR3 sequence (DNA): TGTGCCAGCAGCCACTGGACAGGGGACGATGGCTACACCTTC. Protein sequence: CASSHWTGDDGYTF.

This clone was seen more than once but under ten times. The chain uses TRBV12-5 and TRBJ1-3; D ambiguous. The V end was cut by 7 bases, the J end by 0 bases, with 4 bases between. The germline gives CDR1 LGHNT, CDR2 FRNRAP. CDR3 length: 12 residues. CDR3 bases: TGTGCTAGTGCTAACTCTGGAAACACCATATATTTT. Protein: CASANSGNTIYF.

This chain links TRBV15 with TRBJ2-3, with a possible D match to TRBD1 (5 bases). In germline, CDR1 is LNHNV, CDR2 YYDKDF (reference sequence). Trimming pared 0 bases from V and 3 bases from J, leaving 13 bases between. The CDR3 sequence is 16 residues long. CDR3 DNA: TGTGCCACCAGCAGAGATAGGGGATTCGTAACAGATACGCAGTATTTT. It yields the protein CATSRDRGFVTDTQYF.

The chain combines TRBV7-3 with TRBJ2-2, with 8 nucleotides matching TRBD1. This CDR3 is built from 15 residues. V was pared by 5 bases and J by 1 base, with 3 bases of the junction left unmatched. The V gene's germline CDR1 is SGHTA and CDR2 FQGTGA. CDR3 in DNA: TGTGCCAGCAGCCCTGGACAGGGGAACACCGGGGAGCTGTTTTTT. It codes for CASSPGQGNTGELFF.

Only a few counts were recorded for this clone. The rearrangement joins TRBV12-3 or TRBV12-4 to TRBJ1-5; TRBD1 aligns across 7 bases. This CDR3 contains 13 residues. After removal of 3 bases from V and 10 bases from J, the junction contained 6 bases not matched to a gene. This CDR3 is CASSFTGDGPQHF. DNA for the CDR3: TGTGCCAGCAGTTTCACAGGGGATGGACCCCAGCATTTT.

The CDR3 spells CASSFWGQRELFF. As DNA, the CDR3 is TGTGCCAGCAGTTTCTGGGGGCAACGGGAGCTGTTTTTT. The chain recombines TRBV27 with TRBJ2-2, with D perhaps matching TRBD1 (6 bases). Trimming stripped 3 bases from V and 9 bases from J, with 11 bases between. The length of the CDR3 is 13 residues. Germline V gene data show CDR1 as MNHEY and CDR2 as SMNVEV (reference sequence).

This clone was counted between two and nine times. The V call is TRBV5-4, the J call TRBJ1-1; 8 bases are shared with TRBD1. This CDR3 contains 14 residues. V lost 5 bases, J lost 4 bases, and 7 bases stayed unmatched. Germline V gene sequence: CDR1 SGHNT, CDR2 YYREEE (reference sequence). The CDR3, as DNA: TGTGCCAGCAGTCCGACAGGGGCGGGCACTGAAGCTTTCTTT. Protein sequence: CASSPTGAGTEAFF.

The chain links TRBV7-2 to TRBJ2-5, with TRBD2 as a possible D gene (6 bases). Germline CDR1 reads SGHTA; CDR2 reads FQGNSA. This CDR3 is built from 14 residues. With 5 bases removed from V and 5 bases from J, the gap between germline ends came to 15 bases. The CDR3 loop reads CASSPRGGVETQYF. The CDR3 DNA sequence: TGTGCCAGCAGCCCTCGTGGAGGGGTTGAGACCCAGTACTTC.

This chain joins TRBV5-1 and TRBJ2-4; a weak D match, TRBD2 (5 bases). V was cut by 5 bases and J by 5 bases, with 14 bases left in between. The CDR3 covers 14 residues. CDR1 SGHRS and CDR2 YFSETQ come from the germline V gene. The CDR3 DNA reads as TGCGCCAGCAGGTCGGGGTTACCTCAAAACATTCAGTACTTC. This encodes CASRSGLPQNIQYF. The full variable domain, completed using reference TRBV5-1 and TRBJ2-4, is KAGVTQTPRYLIKTRGQQVTLSCSPISGHRSVSWYQQTPGQGLQFLFEYFSETQRNKGNFPGRFSGRQFSNSRSEMNVSTLELGDSALYLCASRSGLPQNIQYFGAGTRLSVL.

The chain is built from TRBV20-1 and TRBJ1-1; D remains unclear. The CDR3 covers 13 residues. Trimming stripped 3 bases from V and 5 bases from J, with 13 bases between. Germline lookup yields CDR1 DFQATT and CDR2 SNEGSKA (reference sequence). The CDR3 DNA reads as TGCAGTGCTAGTTTCAGCCTGGGAACTGAAGCTTTCTTT. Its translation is CSASFSLGTEAFF.

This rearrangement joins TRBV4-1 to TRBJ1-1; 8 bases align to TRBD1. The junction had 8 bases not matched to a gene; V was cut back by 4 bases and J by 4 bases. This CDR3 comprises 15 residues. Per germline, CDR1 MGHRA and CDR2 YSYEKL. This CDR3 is CASSLPGQGGTEAFF. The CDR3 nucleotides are TGCGCCAGCAGCCTACCCGGACAGGGAGGCACTGAAGCTTTCTTT.

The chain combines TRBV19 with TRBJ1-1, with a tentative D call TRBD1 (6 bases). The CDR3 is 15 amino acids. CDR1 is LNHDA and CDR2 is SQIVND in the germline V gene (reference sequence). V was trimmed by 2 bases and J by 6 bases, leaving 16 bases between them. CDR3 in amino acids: CASSILGGASAEAFF. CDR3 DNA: TGTGCCAGTAGTATATTAGGGGGGGCGAGCGCTGAAGCTTTCTTT.

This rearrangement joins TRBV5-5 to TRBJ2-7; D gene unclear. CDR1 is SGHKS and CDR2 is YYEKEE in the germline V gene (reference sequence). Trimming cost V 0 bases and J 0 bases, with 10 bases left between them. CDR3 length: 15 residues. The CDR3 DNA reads TGTGCCAGCAGCTTGGTTTTCGAGGCCTCCTACGAGCAGTACTTC. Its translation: CASSLVFEASYEQYF.

For the CDR3, the DNA is TGTGCCAGCAGGACAGGGGGAAGTAGCTACACCTTC. Translated, it gives CASRTGGSSYTF. The gene calls are TRBV2 and TRBJ1-2, with TRBD1 identical over 9 bases. The CDR3 is 12 residues long. Germline lookup yields CDR1 SNHLY and CDR2 FYNNEI. V was clipped by 6 bases and J by 9 bases; unmatched bases: 5.

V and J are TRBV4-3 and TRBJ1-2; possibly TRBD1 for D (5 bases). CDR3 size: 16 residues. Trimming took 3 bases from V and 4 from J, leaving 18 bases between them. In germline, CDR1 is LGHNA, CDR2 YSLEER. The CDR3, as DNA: TGCGCCAGCAGCCAGGGGAGACAGTCGAGTACCTATGGCTACACCTTC. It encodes CASSQGRQSSTYGYTF.